These 29 T cell receptor beta chains originate from one sample sequenced in a study of cytomegalovirus exposure and HLA in healthy donors. Vbeta (60) and Jbeta (13) primers were used in the PCR. Assay used: immunoSEQ multiplex PCR; TCRdb lists only in-frame clones, some missing. This table has more than 40,000 clones, roughly 80% appearing once. The sample was PBMCs. All receptors derive from a man in his fifties or sixties in good health and CMV-seronegative.

The chain recombines TRBV7-8 with TRBJ1-4, with 7 nucleotides matching TRBD1. The CDR3 is made up of 13 amino acids. V lost 3 bases and J lost 7; bases outside the gene matches: 2. From germline, CDR1 is SGHVS and CDR2 FQNEAQ. In nucleotides, the CDR3 is TGTGCCAGCAGCTTGGACAGGTTTGAAAAACTGTTTTTT. Protein sequence: CASSLDRFEKLFF.

In regard to this clone: One end of the junction varies from germline; a read error may be responsible. Other DNA sequences in this specimen translate into the identical CDR3. V gene TRBV5-4 combines with J gene TRBJ2-3; 10 bases fit TRBD2. The CDR3 runs 13 residues. Looked up from germline, CDR1 is SGHNT and CDR2 is YYREEE (reference sequence). CDR3 sequence: CASSLLAGDTQYF. The CDR3 DNA reads TGTGCCAGCAGCTTGCTAGCGGGAGATACGCAATATTTT.

The chain recombines TRBV7-2 with TRBJ2-2; TRBD2 aligns across 9 bases. V lost 3 bases to trimming and J lost 2 bases; unmatched junction nucleotides: 4. CDR3 length equals 16 residues. Germline CDR1 and CDR2: SGHTA and FQGNSA. The CDR3, as DNA: TGTGCCAGCAGCTTTAGCGGGAGAGTCAACACCGGGGAGCTGTTTTTT. Translating gives CASSFSGRVNTGELFF.

V is TRBV27 and J is TRBJ2-1; 9 bases align to TRBD2. The V segment lost 5 bases and the J segment 8 bases; nucleotides outside the gene matches: 13. Germline loops: CDR1 MNHEY, CDR2 SMNVEV (reference sequence). The CDR3 runs 16 residues. The CDR3 DNA is TGTGCCAGCAGTACCATAGCGGGAGCGGGTCATGATGAGCAGTTCTTC. Protein sequence: CASSTIAGAGHDEQFF.

The chain links TRBV23-1 to TRBJ1-2; D possibly corresponds to TRBD1 (5 bases). TRBV23-1 is recorded as an ORF, its role being uncertain. V lost 7 bases, J lost 2 bases, and 20 bases lay in between. There are 16 residues in the CDR3. CDR3: CASTPWKKGLNYGYTF. The CDR3, as DNA: TGCGCCAGCACCCCGTGGAAAAAGGGACTGAACTATGGCTACACCTTC.

The chain is built from TRBV5-6 and TRBJ2-7, with 8 bases identical to TRBD1. Germline V gene data show CDR1 as SGHDT and CDR2 as YYEEEE. This CDR3 spans 16 amino acids. Trimming cost V 2 bases and J 4 bases; bases outside gene matches: 11. CDR3 in amino acids: CASSLFAWTGTYEQYF. Written as DNA, the CDR3 is TGTGCCAGCAGCTTATTTGCCTGGACAGGGACGTACGAGCAGTACTTC.

J is TRBJ1-1 and V is TRBV5-1; 10 nucleotides align to TRBD1. Per germline, CDR1 SGHRS and CDR2 YFSETQ. CDR3 length: 16 residues. The ends lost 3 bases at V and 5 bases at J; junction bases unmatched: 10. This chain's CDR3 is CASSWGVGQGVTEAFF. In DNA form, the CDR3 reads TGCGCCAGCAGCTGGGGGGTAGGACAGGGGGTAACTGAAGCTTTCTTT. The full variable domain, completed using reference TRBV5-1 and TRBJ1-1, is KAGVTQTPRYLIKTRGQQVTLSCSPISGHRSVSWYQQTPGQGLQFLFEYFSETQRNKGNFPGRFSGRQFSNSRSEMNVSTLELGDSALYLCASSWGVGQGVTEAFFGQGTRLTVV.

The rearrangement uses TRBV29-1 and TRBJ1-5, with D unclear. CDR3 length: 13 amino acids. Germline-derived CDR1 and CDR2 are SQVTM and ANQGSEA. V lost 4 bases to trimming and J lost 4 bases, with 11 bases between them. The CDR3 sequence: CSVALGENQPQHF. CDR3 coding DNA: TGCAGCGTTGCTCTGGGAGAGAATCAGCCCCAGCATTTT. Variable domain in full (rest from reference TRBV29-1 and TRBJ1-5): SAVISQKPSRDICQRGTSLTIQCQVDSQVTMMFWYRQQPGQSLTLIATANQGSEATYESGFVIDKFPISRPNLTFSTLTVSNMSPEDSSIYLCSVALGENQPQHFGDGTRLSIL.

The chain couples TRBV27 to TRBJ2-1; possible D gene TRBD2, 5 bases. The germline V gene has CDR1 MNHEY and CDR2 SMNVEV (reference sequence). Trimming pared 3 bases from V and 6 bases from J, leaving 12 bases between. The CDR3 consists of 14 residues. The CDR3 spells CASSFTGMVNEQFF. The CDR3 nucleotides read TGTGCCAGCAGTTTTACCGGGATGGTCAATGAGCAGTTCTTC.

The CDR3 sequence: CASNTKQGAAFF. The CDR3 coding sequence is TGTGCCAGTAATACTAAGCAGGGGGCGGCTTTCTTT. The gene calls are TRBV19 and TRBJ1-1; 8 bases are shared with TRBD1. Germline loops: CDR1 LNHDA, CDR2 SQIVND (reference sequence). The CDR3 is 12 amino acids. With V trimmed by 7 bases and J by 11 bases, 9 bases remained unmatched. Full variable domain (outside the CDR3, taken from reference TRBV19 and TRBJ1-1): DGGITQSPKYLFRKEGQNVTLSCEQNLNHDAMYWYRQDPGQGLRLIYYSQIVNDFQKGDIAEGYSVSREKKESFPLTVTSAQKNPTAFYLCASNTKQGAAFFGQGTRLTVV.

V gene TRBV29-1 combines with J gene TRBJ1-1, with D perhaps matching TRBD1 (5 bases). The CDR3 contains 15 residues. The germline V gene encodes CDR1 SQVTM and CDR2 ANQGSEA. CDR3 in amino acids: CTASGGWAMNTEAFF. The CDR3 bases are TGCACCGCATCGGGGGGATGGGCCATGAACACTGAAGCTTTCTTT.

The rearrangement uses TRBV7-9 and TRBJ1-3, with TRBD1 as a possible D gene (6 bases). The CDR3 runs 14 residues. Germline CDR1 and CDR2: SEHNR and FQNEAQ (reference sequence). Trimming removed 5 bases from V and 8 bases from J, with 16 bases in between. The DNA of the CDR3 is TGTGCCAGCAGCGTGGACAGTTCTCGGCACACCATATATTTT. Protein product: CASSVDSSRHTIYF.

For this clone: The junction and the germline gene differ at one end; a read error may be behind it. The V gene is TRBV7-9, the J gene TRBJ2-3, with 7 bases fitting TRBD1. The CDR3 is made up of 15 amino acids. CDR1 is SEHNR and CDR2 is FQNEAQ in the germline V gene (reference sequence). The CDR3 region has the DNA TGTTCCAGCAGCGACACCGGACAGGGCACAGATACGCAGTATTTT. This encodes CSSSDTGQGTDTQYF.

The chain carries TRBV5-1 and TRBJ2-3; D gene uncertain. The germline V gene encodes CDR1 SGHRS and CDR2 YFSETQ. The CDR3 contains 16 residues. V shed 0 bases and J shed 2 bases, with 13 bases lying between them. The CDR3 DNA follows: TGCGCCAGCAGCTTGGTAGTTTCCCCTAACACAGATACGCAGTATTTT. Amino acid sequence: CASSLVVSPNTDTQYF.

About this clone itself: Other DNA sequences within the sample encode an identical CDR3. The chain recombines TRBV6-1 with TRBJ1-6, with D possibly matching TRBD1 (6 bases). In germline, CDR1 is MNHNS, CDR2 SASEGT. Trimming pared 3 bases from V and 13 bases from J, leaving 13 bases between. The CDR3 loop spans 13 amino acids. In DNA form, the CDR3 reads TGTGCCAGCAGTGAGGCAGGGGCCTCCCCCCTCCACTTT. The encoded protein is CASSEAGASPLHF.

The chain is built from TRBV2 and TRBJ2-3; D remains ambiguous. Germline CDR1 reads SNHLY; CDR2 reads FYNNEI. CDR3 length: 15 residues. V was pared by 7 bases and J by 6 bases, with 20 bases between. For the CDR3, the DNA is TGTGCCAGCACCCCCCTGCGCGGTGGAGCGGATACGCAGTATTTT. Protein: CASTPLRGGADTQYF.

The rearrangement links TRBV7-6 to TRBJ2-7; TRBD1 agrees at 8 bases. V lost 0 bases to trimming and J lost 3 bases; unmatched junction nucleotides: 1. The CDR3 totals 14 residues. Germline lookup yields CDR1 SGHVS and CDR2 FNYEAQ. This chain's CDR3 is CASSLAGTGYEQYF. In DNA form, the CDR3 reads TGTGCCAGCAGCTTAGCAGGGACAGGCTACGAGCAGTACTTC.

This sequence joins TRBV30 and TRBJ2-6; 12 bases agree with TRBD1. The CDR3 runs 17 residues. Per the germline V gene, CDR1 is GTSNPN and CDR2 is SVGIG (reference sequence). V shed 2 bases and J 2 bases; nucleotides not matched to a gene: 4. The CDR3: CAWSRDRGRPGANVLTF. The CDR3 coding sequence is TGTGCCTGGAGTCGGGACAGGGGGCGACCTGGGGCCAACGTCCTGACTTTC. Complete variable domain (other parts from reference TRBV30 and TRBJ2-6): SQTIHQWPATLVQPVGSPLSLECTVEGTSNPNLYWYRQAAGRGLQLLFYSVGIGQISSEVPQNLSASRPQDRQFILSSKKLLLSDSGFYLCAWSRDRGRPGANVLTFGAGSRLTVL.

The V and J genes are TRBV5-1 and TRBJ2-1; TRBD1 agrees at 7 bases. CDR1 SGHRS and CDR2 YFSETQ come from the germline V gene. The length of the CDR3 is 14 residues. Unmatched junction bases numbered 6, after V lost 4 bases and J lost 5 bases. This CDR3 reads CASSRNRGDNEQFF. The CDR3, as DNA: TGCGCCAGCAGCCGGAACAGGGGCGACAATGAGCAGTTCTTC.

The V call is TRBV5-1, the J call TRBJ2-5; 12 bases agree with TRBD2. CDR3 size: 17 residues. Germline values: CDR1 SGHRS, CDR2 YFSETQ. Trimming took 4 bases from V and 2 from J; bases not matched to a gene: 9. The CDR3 DNA reads TGCGCCAGCAGCCCGGGGAGACTAGCGGGGGTTCAAGAGACCCAGTACTTC. It yields the protein CASSPGRLAGVQETQYF. Full variable domain (outside the CDR3, taken from reference TRBV5-1 and TRBJ2-5): KAGVTQTPRYLIKTRGQQVTLSCSPISGHRSVSWYQQTPGQGLQFLFEYFSETQRNKGNFPGRFSGRQFSNSRSEMNVSTLELGDSALYLCASSPGRLAGVQETQYFGPGTRLLVL.

The genes are TRBV29-1 and TRBJ2-6; D possibly corresponds to TRBD1 (6 bases). Trimming removed 0 bases from V and 2 bases from J, with 23 bases in between. CDR3 length equals 20 residues. CDR1 SQVTM and CDR2 ANQGSEA come from the germline V gene. The CDR3, as DNA: TGCAGCGTTGAAGATCGGAACAGGGTAGCCATTGGAACTGGGGCCAACGTCCTGACTTTC. It is translated as CSVEDRNRVAIGTGANVLTF.

The chain carries TRBV7-2 and TRBJ1-2; D not certain. The germline V gene encodes CDR1 SGHTA and CDR2 FQGNSA. V was pared by 4 bases and J by 4 bases, with 16 bases between. This CDR3 region has 15 residues. This CDR3 reads CASSSFYTEIYGYTF. CDR3 DNA sequence: TGTGCCAGCAGCTCTTTTTACACAGAGATCTATGGCTACACCTTC.

V is TRBV6-5 and J is TRBJ1-3; D gene ambiguous. This CDR3 region has 14 residues. V was cut by 1 base and J by 2 bases, with 6 bases left in between. Looked up from germline, CDR1 is MNHEY and CDR2 is SVGAGI. Here the CDR3 reads CASSYFGAGNTIYF. The CDR3 region has the DNA TGTGCCAGCAGTTACTTCGGGGCTGGAAACACCATATATTTT.

This clone came up a few times. The chain couples TRBV4-1 to TRBJ2-3; 12 bases map to TRBD2. The V gene's germline CDR1 is MGHRA and CDR2 YSYEKL. With V trimmed by 0 bases and J by 1 base, 17 bases remained unmatched. The CDR3 consists of 22 residues. CDR3 DNA: TGCGCCAGCAGCCAAGATATCCTCCGGGCTAGCGGGAGGGCCGGTGGCACAGATACGCAGTATTTT. Protein sequence: CASSQDILRASGRAGGTDTQYF.

This clone was seen only a few times. This chain uses TRBV19 with TRBJ1-5, with D possibly TRBD1 on 5 matching bases. Germline V gives CDR1 LNHDA, CDR2 SQIVND (reference sequence). V was pared by 7 bases and J by 3 bases, with 13 bases between. The length of the CDR3 is 14 residues. The CDR3 DNA is TGTGCCAGTACCCTCTCAGGGTTCAATCAGCCCCAGCATTTT. Translating gives CASTLSGFNQPQHF.

This chain links TRBV4-3 with TRBJ1-4; the D gene is possibly TRBD1 (6 bases). Deletions cut 4 bases from V and 5 bases from J, with 11 bases between. The CDR3 runs 14 residues. Looked up from germline, CDR1 is LGHNA and CDR2 is YSLEER. CDR3 DNA: TGCGCCAGCAGCCCGGGGGGGCCCAATGAAAAACTGTTTTTT. Amino acid sequence: CASSPGGPNEKLFF.

The chain is built from TRBV7-2 and TRBJ2-6; 7 bases line up with TRBD1. This CDR3 is built from 17 residues. J lost 0 bases, V lost 5 bases, and 7 bases had no gene match. Germline CDR1 SGHTA, CDR2 FQGNSA. The CDR3 sequence: CASSPTGSSSGANVLTF. The CDR3 bases are TGTGCCAGCAGCCCGACAGGGTCGAGCTCTGGGGCCAACGTCCTGACTTTC.

The chain joins TRBV18 to TRBJ2-7; possibly TRBD2 for D (6 bases). V lost 1 base, J lost 4 bases, and 14 bases lay in between. Germline V gene lookup returns CDR1 KGHSH and CDR2 LQKENI. The CDR3 contains 15 residues. CDR3 nucleotides: TGTGCCAGCTCACCACTGGGGGAGGCAGGGTACGAGCAGTACTTC. It yields the protein CASSPLGEAGYEQYF. The whole variable domain, filled in from reference TRBV18 and TRBJ2-7, reads NAGVMQNPRHLVRRRGQEARLRCSPMKGHSHVYWYRQLPEEGLKFMVYLQKENIIDESGMPKERFSAEFPKEGPSILRIQQVVRGDSAAYFCASSPLGEAGYEQYFGPGTRLTVT.

V usage is TRBV11-1 and J usage is TRBJ1-1; a possible D gene is TRBD1 (5 bases). The CDR3 is 13 amino acids. V was pared by 6 bases and J by 5 bases, with 13 bases between. In germline, CDR1 is SGHAT, CDR2 FQDESV (reference sequence). The CDR3 sequence is CASRDTGGTEAFF. CDR3 DNA: TGTGCCAGCAGAGACACGGGGGGAACTGAAGCTTTCTTT.